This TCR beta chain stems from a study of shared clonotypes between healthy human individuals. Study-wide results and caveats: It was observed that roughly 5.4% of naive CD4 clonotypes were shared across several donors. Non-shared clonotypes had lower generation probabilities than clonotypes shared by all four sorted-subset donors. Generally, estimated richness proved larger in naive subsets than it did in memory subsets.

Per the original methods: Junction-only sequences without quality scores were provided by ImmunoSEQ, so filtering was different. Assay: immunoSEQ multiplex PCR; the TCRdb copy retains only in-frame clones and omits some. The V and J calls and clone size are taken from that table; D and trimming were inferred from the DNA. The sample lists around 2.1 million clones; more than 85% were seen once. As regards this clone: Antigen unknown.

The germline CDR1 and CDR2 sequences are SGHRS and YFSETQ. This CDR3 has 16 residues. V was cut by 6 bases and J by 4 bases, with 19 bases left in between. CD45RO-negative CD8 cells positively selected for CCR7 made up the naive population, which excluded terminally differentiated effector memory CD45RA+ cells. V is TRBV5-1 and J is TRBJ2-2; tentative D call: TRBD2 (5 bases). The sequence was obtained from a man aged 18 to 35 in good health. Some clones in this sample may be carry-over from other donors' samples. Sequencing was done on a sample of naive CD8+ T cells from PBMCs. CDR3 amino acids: CASTSSGNSPTGELFF. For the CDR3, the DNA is TGCGCCAGCACAAGTTCCGGGAATTCTCCCACCGGGGAGCTGTTTTTT. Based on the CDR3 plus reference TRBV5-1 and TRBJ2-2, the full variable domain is KAGVTQTPRYLIKTRGQQVTLSCSPISGHRSVSWYQQTPGQGLQFLFEYFSETQRNKGNFPGRFSGRQFSNSRSEMNVSTLELGDSALYLCASTSSGNSPTGELFFGEGSRLTVL.